A single sample is the source of the 30 T cell receptor beta chains below, sequenced in a study of control samples from healthy donors and cancer patients. Profiled with immunoSEQ multiplex PCR; TCRdb holds only in-frame clones, not every one. The sample shows about 110,000 clones, approximately 90% of them seen only once. Material: blood. These receptor sequences come from a woman aged 45 to 65 in good health.

V is TRBV6-1 and J is TRBJ2-2, with D possibly matching TRBD1 (6 bases). V dropped 3 bases and J dropped 3 bases, with 17 bases sitting between them. Germline CDR1 and CDR2: MNHNS and SASEGT. This CDR3 has 17 amino acids. The DNA of the CDR3 is TGTGCCAGCAGTGATTTTCAGGGGTTCTTCGACACCGGGGAGCTGTTTTTT. It is translated as CASSDFQGFFDTGELFF.

This clone was seen a single time. The chain combines TRBV19 with TRBJ1-3; 7 nucleotides match TRBD1. Germline trimming cut 4 bases from V and 2 bases from J; bases unmatched to any gene: 5. The CDR3 is 15 amino acids. Germline CDR1 LNHDA, CDR2 SQIVND (reference sequence). Written as DNA, the CDR3 is TGTGCCAGTAGTAGAGCAACAGGGGCTGGAAACACCATATATTTT. This sequence encodes CASSRATGAGNTIYF. Supplemented by reference TRBV19 and TRBJ1-3, the full variable domain reads DGGITQSPKYLFRKEGQNVTLSCEQNLNHDAMYWYRQDPGQGLRLIYYSQIVNDFQKGDIAEGYSVSREKKESFPLTVTSAQKNPTAFYLCASSRATGAGNTIYFGEGSWLTVV.

The rearrangement uses TRBV2 and TRBJ2-2; 9 bases are a match to TRBD2. The trim removed 5 bases at V and 17 bases at J, leaving 9 bases unmatched. Germline CDR1 reads SNHLY; CDR2 reads FYNNEI. This CDR3 contains 12 residues. CDR3 coding DNA: TGTGCCAGCAGTCCTGGGACTAGCCCAGGTTTTTTT. Its translation is CASSPGTSPGFF.

Only one count was recorded for this clone. V and J are TRBV6-2 or TRBV6-3 and TRBJ2-2, with D perhaps TRBD2 (5 bases). There are 15 residues in the CDR3. Germline V gene data show CDR1 as MNHEY and CDR2 as SVGEGT. Trimming cost V 1 base and J 2 bases, with 8 bases left between them. The CDR3, as DNA: TGTGCCAGCAGTTACTGGCTAGCAAACACCGGGGAGCTGTTTTTT. Encoded protein: CASSYWLANTGELFF.

The V and J genes are TRBV6-4 and TRBJ2-1; no firm D call. Trimming stripped 0 bases from V and 4 bases from J, with 10 bases between. This CDR3 contains 15 residues. CDR1 is MRHNA, CDR2 SNTAGT, per germline. The CDR3 DNA is TGTGCCAGCAGTGACTCTCGACCCCTTTACAATGAGCAGTTCTTC. Its protein is CASSDSRPLYNEQFF.

The chain carries TRBV6-5 and TRBJ2-7; a possible D gene is TRBD1 (5 bases). Germline-derived CDR1 and CDR2 are MNHEY and SVGAGI. The CDR3 totals 13 residues. Trimming left V 5 bases short and J 2 bases short, with 10 bases between. Here the CDR3 reads CASSIDRAYEQYV. The CDR3 region has the DNA TGTGCCAGCAGTATAGACAGAGCCTACGAGCAGTACGTC.

This clone was seen once. The chain recombines TRBV7-2 with TRBJ2-5; D is perhaps TRBD1 or TRBD2 (6 bases each). The CDR3 runs to 14 residues. Trimming shortened V by 5 bases and J by 5 bases, and 15 bases separated the two germline ends. Per germline, CDR1 SGHTA and CDR2 FQGNSA. CDR3 protein: CASSRDGGRETQYF. In nucleotides, the CDR3 is TGTGCCAGCAGCAGAGACGGGGGCAGGGAGACCCAGTACTTC.

This rearrangement joins TRBV5-6 to TRBJ2-5; D assignment may be TRBD1 or TRBD2 (5 bases each). The germline V and J ends were trimmed by 5 bases and 5 bases, with 7 bases remaining between them. CDR3 length: 11 amino acids. Germline V gene data show CDR1 as SGHDT and CDR2 as YYEEEE. The CDR3 protein is CASSWGETQYF. CDR3 nucleotide sequence: TGTGCCAGCAGTTGGGGGGAGACCCAGTACTTC.

The gene calls are TRBV30 and TRBJ1-2; D gene unclear. With 2 bases removed from V and 8 bases from J, the gap between germline ends came to 9 bases. Germline V gene lookup returns CDR1 GTSNPN and CDR2 SVGIG (reference sequence). The CDR3 length is 11 residues. The CDR3 nucleotides read TGTGCCTGGAGTAGTGGCGGAGGCTACACCTTC. Residues: CAWSSGGGYTF.

This chain uses TRBV9 with TRBJ1-6; the match to TRBD1 covers 9 bases. The germline V gene encodes CDR1 SGDLS and CDR2 YYNGEE. This CDR3 has 17 amino acids. Germline trimming cut 3 bases from V and 8 bases from J; bases unmatched to any gene: 12. CDR3 sequence: CASSAGNPGQGDSPLHF. CDR3 coding DNA: TGTGCCAGCAGCGCGGGGAATCCGGGACAGGGCGATTCACCCCTCCACTTT.

The chain has TRBV6-2 or TRBV6-3 and TRBJ1-1; D remains ambiguous. CDR3 length: 12 residues. Deletions cut 2 bases from V and 10 bases from J, with 11 bases between. Germline CDR1 MNHEY, CDR2 SVGEGT. For the CDR3, the DNA is TGTGCCAGCAGTTACCCCGTGGCAGCAGCTTTCTTT. Translation gives CASSYPVAAAFF.

A few counts support this clone. The chain combines TRBV7-9 with TRBJ2-7, with D perhaps TRBD1 or TRBD2 (6 bases each). Germline V gives CDR1 SEHNR, CDR2 FQNEAQ (reference sequence). Deletions cut 6 bases from V and 0 bases from J, with 15 bases between. CDR3 length: 15 residues. CDR3 nucleotide sequence: TGTGCCAGCAGTTCTACAGGGAGGTTCTCCTACGAGCAGTACTTC. Its translation is CASSSTGRFSYEQYF.

V usage is TRBV9 and J usage is TRBJ2-2; 9 bases are shared with TRBD2. The J segment lost 7 bases and the V segment lost 6 bases, leaving 7 bases of the junction unmatched. This CDR3 region has 14 residues. CDR1 and CDR2 (germline): SGDLS, YYNGEE. The CDR3 DNA reads as TGTGCCAGCACCGGGCGGGAGGGAGGCGGGGAGCTGTTTTTT. Its protein is CASTGREGGGELFF.

The rearrangement uses TRBV30 and TRBJ1-1, with D possibly being TRBD1 (5 bases). The CDR3 covers 11 residues. The germline V gene encodes CDR1 GTSNPN and CDR2 SVGIG (reference sequence). Deletions cut 6 bases from V and 3 bases from J, with 8 bases between. CDR3 loop: CACGTDTEAFF. The CDR3 nucleotides read TGTGCCTGTGGGACGGACACTGAAGCTTTCTTT. Full variable domain (missing parts from reference TRBV30 and TRBJ1-1): SQTIHQWPATLVQPVGSPLSLECTVEGTSNPNLYWYRQAAGRGLQLLFYSVGIGQISSEVPQNLSASRPQDRQFILSSKKLLLSDSGFYLCACGTDTEAFFGQGTRLTVV.

The chain combines TRBV4-1 with TRBJ2-6; TRBD2 agrees at 10 bases. This CDR3 region has 18 residues. Germline lookup yields CDR1 MGHRA and CDR2 YSYEKL. After removal of 3 bases from V and 3 bases from J, the junction contained 8 bases not matched to a gene. For the CDR3, the DNA is TGCGCCAGCAGCCAGGGGGCTAGCGGGGGCGATGGGGCCAACGTCCTGACTTTC. This encodes CASSQGASGGDGANVLTF.

CDR3 region: CASSLGPRGHSTDTQYF. The CDR3, as DNA: TGTGCCAGCAGCTTAGGTCCGAGGGGGCATAGCACAGATACGCAGTATTTT. The gene calls are TRBV7-2 and TRBJ2-3, with TRBD1 matching 7 bases. J gave up 0 bases and V 1 base, and 7 bases lay outside the gene matches. The germline CDR1 and CDR2 sequences are SGHTA and FQGNSA. This CDR3 comprises 17 residues.

This chain uses TRBV14 with TRBJ1-4; perhaps TRBD1 as D (6 bases). The V end lost 0 bases, the J end lost 3 bases, and 11 bases lay between the germline ends. The CDR3 is 16 amino acids. Germline V CDR1 and CDR2: SGHDN, FVKESK. CDR3 residues: CASSQDSYRANEKLFF. The DNA of the CDR3 is TGTGCCAGCAGCCAAGATTCATACAGGGCTAATGAAAAACTGTTTTTT.

Concerning this clone: One junction end disagrees with the germline gene, perhaps due to a read error. The genes are TRBV2 and TRBJ2-3; 13 bases match TRBD2. This CDR3 is built from 16 residues. Looked up from germline, CDR1 is SNHLY and CDR2 is FYNNEI. The CDR3 DNA follows: TGTGCCAGCAGTGAACTGACTAGCGGGGGGACAGATATGCAGTATTTT. It codes for CASSELTSGGTDMQYF.

This clone was picked up one time. This sequence joins TRBV5-6 and TRBJ1-2, with 9 positions matching TRBD1. The CDR3 covers 18 residues. CDR1 is SGHDT, CDR2 YYEEEE, per germline. The ends lost 5 bases at V and 6 bases at J; junction bases unmatched: 20. CDR3 nucleotides: TGTGCCAGCAGATATTTAATCCTCCTGGGGACAGGGAAGCATGGCTACACCTTC. It yields the protein CASRYLILLGTGKHGYTF.

The gene calls are TRBV14 and TRBJ2-5; D is uncertain. The CDR3 contains 15 residues. Germline V gene lookup returns CDR1 SGHDN and CDR2 FVKESK. Trimming stripped 0 bases from V and 2 bases from J, with 10 bases between. The CDR3 sequence: CASSQDLGIQETQYF. CDR3 coding DNA: TGTGCCAGCAGCCAAGATCTGGGGATACAAGAGACCCAGTACTTC. The full variable domain, rest sourced from reference TRBV14 and TRBJ2-5, is EAGVTQFPSHSVIEKGQTVTLRCDPISGHDNLYWYRRVMGKEIKFLLHFVKESKQDESGMPNNRFLAERTGGTYSTLKVQPAELEDSGVYFCASSQDLGIQETQYFGPGTRLLVL.

V and J are TRBV6-5 and TRBJ1-3; D is possibly TRBD1 (5 bases). CDR1 is MNHEY and CDR2 is SVGAGI in the germline V gene. The CDR3 length is 15 residues. V shed 6 bases and J shed 4 bases, with 16 bases lying between them. The CDR3 is CASSSGTADGNTIYF. Written as DNA, the CDR3 is TGTGCCAGCAGCAGCGGGACGGCAGACGGAAACACCATATATTTT.

As DNA, the CDR3 is TGTGCCAGCAGCGGTACGCCTAGAACAGTCGAGCAGTACTTC. Encoded protein: CASSGTPRTVEQYF. The chain combines TRBV7-9 with TRBJ2-7; D remains ambiguous. CDR3 length equals 14 residues. V was pared by 5 bases and J by 6 bases, with 17 bases between. Germline lookup yields CDR1 SEHNR and CDR2 FQNEAQ (reference sequence).

This chain uses TRBV6-5 with TRBJ2-3; D not certain. The CDR3 is 12 residues long. The germline gives CDR1 MNHEY, CDR2 SVGAGI. V dropped 8 bases and J dropped 4 bases, with 10 bases sitting between them. The CDR3 reads CASYSEADTQYF. CDR3 DNA sequence: TGTGCCAGCTATTCAGAGGCAGATACGCAGTATTTT.

The chain has TRBV15 and TRBJ1-3, with 7 bases that match TRBD1. Germline V gene sequence: CDR1 LNHNV, CDR2 YYDKDF (reference sequence). V trimming: 0 bases; J trimming: 3 bases; junction bases outside the gene matches: 8. This CDR3 is 17 amino acids long. CDR3 in amino acids: CATSREITGAHGNTIYF. CDR3 sequence (DNA): TGTGCCACCAGCAGAGAAATAACAGGGGCCCATGGAAACACCATATATTTT.

The chain is built from TRBV7-6 and TRBJ2-5, with TRBD2 matching 9 bases. After removal of 0 bases from V and 5 bases from J, the junction contained 7 bases not matched to a gene. The CDR3 is made up of 16 amino acids. The V gene's germline CDR1 is SGHVS and CDR2 FNYEAQ. Written as DNA, the CDR3 is TGTGCCAGCAGCTTAGCGTCGAGCGGGGGGCGGGAGACCCAGTACTTC. Translated: CASSLASSGGRETQYF.

The chain recombines TRBV24-1 with TRBJ2-1, with D possibly matching TRBD2 (6 bases). V was clipped by 3 bases and J by 10 bases, with 18 bases between them. The V gene's germline CDR1 is KGHDR and CDR2 SFDVKD. The length of the CDR3 is 15 residues. In DNA, the CDR3 is TGTGCCACCAGTGATACCGGGAGCCCCTACCAGGAGCAGTTCTTC. Protein product: CATSDTGSPYQEQFF.

The V gene is TRBV9, the J gene TRBJ1-2; D is ambiguous. The V end was cut by 1 base, the J end by 3 bases, with 10 bases between. CDR1 is SGDLS and CDR2 is YYNGEE in the germline V gene. The CDR3 length is 14 residues. Written as DNA, the CDR3 is TGTGCCAGCAGCGTATCGGGCAGCTACTATGGCTACACCTTC. Translated, it gives CASSVSGSYYGYTF.

The rearrangement uses TRBV4-3 and TRBJ1-1; 8 bases match TRBD1. J gave up 5 bases and V 0 bases, and 8 bases lay outside the gene matches. The CDR3 consists of 16 residues. The germline CDR1 and CDR2 sequences are LGHNA and YSLEER. This CDR3 is CASSQDNSGQGTEAFF. DNA of the CDR3: TGCGCCAGCAGCCAAGATAACAGCGGACAGGGTACTGAAGCTTTCTTT.

This sequence joins TRBV4-3 and TRBJ1-1; 10 bases align to TRBD1. From germline, CDR1 is LGHNA and CDR2 YSLEER. After removal of 5 bases from V and 0 bases from J, the junction contained 3 bases not matched to a gene. There are 15 residues in the CDR3. The CDR3 sequence: CASSYGTGVNTEAFF. In DNA form, the CDR3 reads TGCGCCAGCAGCTATGGGACAGGGGTGAACACTGAAGCTTTCTTT.

The CDR3 spells CASSYDRTSGSSYEQYV. In nucleotides, the CDR3 is TGTGCCAGCAGTTACGACCGGACTAGCGGGAGCTCCTACGAGCAGTACGTC. This chain joins TRBV6-2 or TRBV6-3 and TRBJ2-7, with 13 nucleotides matching TRBD2. Germline V gene sequence: CDR1 MNHEY, CDR2 SVGEGT. The CDR3 has 17 amino acids. Unmatched junction bases numbered 4, after V lost 2 bases and J lost 0 bases.